This T cell receptor beta chain was sequenced during a study of CD8 T cells in ankylosing spondylitis. One entry per CDR3 protein results from TCRdb running MiXCR on the 5' RACE reads. The table has 230,000 or so distinct CDR3 sequences, about a sixth seen once. This clonotype appeared a few times. Germline V gene lookup returns CDR1 SGHRS and CDR2 YFSETQ. The ends lost 4 bases at V and 8 bases at J; junction bases unmatched: 6. CDR3 length equals 14 residues. The receptor was derived from a male donor with ankylosing spondylitis or in good health (not recorded which). The V gene is TRBV5-1, the J gene TRBJ2-1; 10 bases line up with TRBD2. Sequencing input: blood, either unsorted or a sorted T cell fraction (not recorded which). CDR3 nucleotide sequence: TGCGCCAGCAGCCTAGGACTAGCGGCCGATGAGCAGTTCTTC. This encodes CASSLGLAADEQFF.